A selection of T cell receptor beta chains follows, all from one sample in a study of blood T cells in healthy people across ages. TCRdb fed the 5' RACE reads into MiXCR, producing one record per CDR3 protein. This table holds some 1.7 million distinct CDR3 sequences, roughly 27% found once. The sample consisted of blood. The source of these receptors is a woman aged 25 to 39 in good health. The conserved cysteine and the conserved F or W are not part of the CDR3 here.

cdr3_aa j_call v_call
SVAGLAGATDTQY TRBJ2-3 TRBV29-1
ASSLAGQGVDTQY TRBJ2-3 TRBV7-6
ASSQERGIGTDTQY TRBJ2-3 TRBV14
SVADRGNYEQY TRBJ2-7 TRBV20-1
SVGLAVYNEQF TRBJ2-1 TRBV29-1
ASSLGEGGASQPQH TRBJ1-5 TRBV7-2
ASSQAVIRGPTNEKLF TRBJ1-4 TRBV3-1
ASSQTGREAF TRBJ1-1 TRBV3-1
ASRGDGTEAF TRBJ1-1 TRBV7-9
ASSWSGVREQY TRBJ2-7 TRBV13
ASSLQQHEETQY . TRBV7-2
ASNLSSGWTGRFYEQY TRBJ2-7 TRBV13
ASSLRPSSMGETQY TRBJ2-5 TRBV5-1
ASSPDREAEQY TRBJ2-7 TRBV7-7
ASSPLLTRTNEQF TRBJ2-1 TRBV7-9
ASSLETPAGARDTQY TRBJ2-3 TRBV7-9
SVVENTIY TRBJ1-3 TRBV29-1
ASSVAGGTTNYGYT TRBJ1-2 TRBV9
ASSQGPAGGYTDTQY TRBJ2-3 TRBV4-2
ATSDPLAGKDNEQF TRBJ2-1 TRBV24-1
SASSRGEFGEQY TRBJ2-7 TRBV20-1
ASSLAPGINQPQH TRBJ1-5 TRBV7-2
AWSIGHFGYT TRBJ1-2 TRBV30
ASSLILWPGELF TRBJ2-2 TRBV4-1
ASRRNTGLYEQY TRBJ2-7 TRBV6-1
ASSHLPLRWGESTDTQY TRBJ2-3 TRBV14
SANRPRTSGRIEQY TRBJ2-7 TRBV20-1
ASSQDTSGGSTDTQY TRBJ2-3 TRBV4-2
ASSLGQGLTKNIQY TRBJ2-4 TRBV7-9
ASSYSTSGGSSSYNEQF TRBJ2-1 TRBV6-2/TRBV6-3
ASSLVTNYGYTFGSGNQETQY TRBJ2-5 TRBV12-3/TRBV12-4
ASSFSRTGFQPRH TRBJ1-5 TRBV12-3/TRBV12-4
ASRKREGREQF TRBJ2-1 TRBV2
ASMDLAYEQY TRBJ2-7 TRBV2
SAREASSYNEQY TRBJ2-4 TRBV20-1
ASSLAPNTGELF TRBJ2-2 TRBV7-9
ASSYSSVLYEKLF TRBJ1-4 TRBV6-6
SVEQGSYT TRBJ1-2 TRBV29-1
AIRVGGLAGAHEQF TRBJ2-1 TRBV10-3
ASSIRGLHTEAF TRBJ1-1 TRBV19
ASSLAGREGEKLF TRBJ1-4 TRBV5-1
ASSLERAAEAF TRBJ1-1 TRBV5-1
ASRQGPDNEQF TRBJ2-1 TRBV6-5
ASTLGNTQY TRBJ2-3 TRBV5-1